The entry below gives a single T cell receptor beta chain sequence along with its context. This clonotype occurred many times. Which antigen it targets is not known. No base quality values were provided; no much bigger clone lies one nucleotide off. From the cysteine through the phenylalanine, the CDR3 covers 14 amino acids. Only the CDR3 region is kept as DNA, spanning 42 bases read in frame from base 1. CDR1 and CDR2 are drawn from the germline V gene: SGHAT, FQNNGV. The germline V end is reduced by 4 bases and the J end by 1 base; junction bases left unmatched: 0. The data are from a study of CD8 T cells in ankylosing spondylitis (dated by TCRdb to between 2016 and 2019). For the wider study: T cell receptor beta repertoires were profiled in healthy donors and ankylosing spondylitis patients so that disease-linked TCR variants could be found. Samples of peripheral blood were taken, and for ankylosing spondylitis patients, synovial fluid was collected as well. The whole study cohort included under 140 healthy donors and around 25 ankylosing spondylitis patients. Results the study describes overall, beyond this receptor: Blood from ankylosing spondylitis patients appeared to be characterized by a TCR beta motif composed of about eight highly homologous amino acid variants. The disease-linked clones were reported to be significantly enriched in matched synovial fluid samples from ankylosing spondylitis patients. Some motif variants had previously been reported in the synovial fluid and blood of reactive arthritis patients, which suggests shared mechanisms of disease initiation. In peripheral blood, the disease-linked clones were found at relatively low frequencies and had a CD8+ phenotype.

The sequencing machine was an Illumina HiSeq 2500. TCR beta libraries were prepared by quantitative 5'-RACE with molecular barcodes. In the paper's pipeline: To identify disease-linked TCR variants, a new computational method was used, one built on a probabilistic model of VDJ rearrangement. TCRdb redid the processing of the public reads, applying fastp at Q25 and MiXCR, and retained in-frame beta chains. Rows are combined by CDR3 protein, so each entry shows the most common genes and DNA. TCRdb, not the authors, supplied the V and J calls. In this sample the table shows around 340,000 distinct CDR3 sequences, roughly 15% of which occur a single time. The ten largest clones add up to about 1.1% of the sample.

The chain employs TRBV11-2 and TRBJ1-1, and TRBD1 aligns with 10 junction nucleotides. The material sequenced was blood, either unsorted or a sorted T cell fraction (not recorded which). The clonotype comes from a male donor with ankylosing spondylitis or in good health (not recorded which). The DNA sequence is given as TGTGCCAGCAGCTGGGACAGGGGGAACACTGAAGCTTTCTTT. This sequence encodes CASSWDRGNTEAFF.